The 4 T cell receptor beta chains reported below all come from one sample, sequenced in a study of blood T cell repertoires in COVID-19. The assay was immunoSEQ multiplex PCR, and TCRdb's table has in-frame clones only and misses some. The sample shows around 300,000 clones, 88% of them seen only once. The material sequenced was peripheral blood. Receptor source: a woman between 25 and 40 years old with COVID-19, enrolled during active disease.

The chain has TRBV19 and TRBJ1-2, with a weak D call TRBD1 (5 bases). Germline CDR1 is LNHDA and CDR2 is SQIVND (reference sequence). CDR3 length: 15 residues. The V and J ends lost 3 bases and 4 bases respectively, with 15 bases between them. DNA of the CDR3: TGTGCCAGTAGTATGTACCAGGCCGGGGGCTATGGCTACACCTTC. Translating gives CASSMYQAGGYGYTF.

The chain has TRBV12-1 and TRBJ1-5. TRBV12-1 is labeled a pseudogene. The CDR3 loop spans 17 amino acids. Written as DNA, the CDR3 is TGTGCCAGCAGTCGGACGGGAACTTATAGGGGCAATCAGCCCCAGCATTTT. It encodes CASSRTGTYRGNQPQHF.

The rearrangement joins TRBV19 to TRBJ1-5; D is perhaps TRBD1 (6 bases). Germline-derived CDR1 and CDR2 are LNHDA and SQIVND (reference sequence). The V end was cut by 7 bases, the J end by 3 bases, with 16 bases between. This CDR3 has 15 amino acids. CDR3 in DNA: TGTGCCAGTACCCCGGGAGGGGGGTACAATCAGCCCCAGCATTTT. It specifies CASTPGGGYNQPQHF.

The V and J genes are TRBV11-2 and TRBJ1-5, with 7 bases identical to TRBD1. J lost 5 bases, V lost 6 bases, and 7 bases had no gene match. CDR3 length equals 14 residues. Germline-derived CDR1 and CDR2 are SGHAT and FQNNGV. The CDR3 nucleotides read TGTGCCAGCAGTTTGACAGGGACCGATCAGCCCCAGCATTTT. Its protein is CASSLTGTDQPQHF.